The 30 T cell receptor beta chains below come from one sample, sequenced in a study of neurological immune-mediated disorders. As for time point: longitudinal time-point 2. TCRdb re-analysed the 5' RACE reads in MiXCR, keeping a single row per CDR3 protein. The sample contains under 100,000 distinct CDR3 sequences, roughly 13% of which appear only once. Specimen: PBMCs. All receptors come from a female donor with HTLV-1-associated myelopathy (HAM/TSP).

This clonotype has at least ten counts. The rearrangement uses TRBV6-1 and TRBJ2-5, with 8 bases aligning to TRBD2. Per the germline V gene, CDR1 is MNHNS and CDR2 is SASEGT. The CDR3 is 14 residues long. Trimming took 6 bases from V and 5 from J; bases not matched to a gene: 8. CDR3 amino acids: CASRTGTSVETQYF. CDR3 DNA sequence: TGTGCCAGCAGGACCGGGACTAGTGTTGAGACCCAGTACTTC.

This clonotype has ten or more counts. The chain joins TRBV7-2 to TRBJ1-2; no clear D. Germline V CDR1 and CDR2: SGHTA, FQGNSA. Trimming removed 2 bases at V and 4 bases at J, with 5 bases between. There are 12 residues in the CDR3. CDR3 nucleotides: TGTGCCAGCAGCTTATCGTTCTATGGCTACACCTTC. Protein sequence: CASSLSFYGYTF.

This clonotype was seen at least ten times. The V and J genes are TRBV20-1 and TRBJ2-1, with D possibly called TRBD1 or TRBD2 (5 bases each). The germline V gene encodes CDR1 DFQATT and CDR2 SNEGSKA (reference sequence). CDR3 length: 14 residues. V dropped 7 bases and J dropped 4 bases, with 17 bases sitting between them. In DNA form, the CDR3 reads TGCAGTGGGGGGTCTGGTGGAGTTTACAATGAGCAGTTCTTC. Its translation is CSGGSGGVYNEQFF.

The rearrangement joins TRBV9 to TRBJ1-6, with D possibly matching TRBD1 (5 bases). Germline loops: CDR1 SGDLS, CDR2 YYNGEE. The length of the CDR3 is 15 residues. Trimming shortened V by 3 bases and J by 10 bases, and 17 bases separated the two germline ends. The DNA of the CDR3 is TGTGCCAGCAGCGAGAGGGGTGCCTGGGGGTCACCCCTCCACTTT. This gives the protein CASSERGAWGSPLHF.

This clonotype was seen repeatedly, ten times or more. The genes are TRBV3-1 and TRBJ2-5, with D possibly being TRBD1 or TRBD2 (5 bases each). The germline V gene has CDR1 LGHDT and CDR2 YNNKEL (reference sequence). This CDR3 has 15 residues. V was cut by 3 bases and J by 7 bases, with 18 bases left in between. The CDR3 reads CASSHAGTSSGTQYF. CDR3 bases: TGTGCCAGCAGCCATGCCGGGACGTCTAGTGGGACCCAGTACTTC.

This clonotype was counted ten times or more. The V gene is TRBV20-1, the J gene TRBJ2-7; D may be TRBD2 (5 bases). Germline V CDR1 and CDR2: DFQATT, SNEGSKA (reference sequence). With 3 bases removed from V and 0 bases from J, the gap between germline ends came to 9 bases. The CDR3 runs 13 residues. CDR3 in DNA: TGCAGTGCTAGTTCTAGCAGCTCCTACGAGCAGTACTTC. It encodes CSASSSSSYEQYF.

This clonotype has a count of ten or more. The J gene is TRBJ2-6, the V gene TRBV5-1; 10 nucleotides line up with TRBD1. The CDR3 is 19 residues long. With V trimmed by 2 bases and J by 0 bases, 8 bases remained unmatched. The germline V gene has CDR1 SGHRS and CDR2 YFSETQ. CDR3 region: CASSFRDRGRLSGANVLTF. The CDR3 bases are TGCGCCAGCAGCTTCCGGGACAGGGGTCGTCTCTCTGGGGCCAACGTCCTGACTTTC.

This clonotype showed up many times. The chain combines TRBV14 with TRBJ1-5, with D possibly being TRBD1 (6 bases). Trimming pared 6 bases from V and 0 bases from J, leaving 18 bases between. The CDR3 has 17 residues. Germline assignment: CDR1 SGHDN and CDR2 FVKESK. This CDR3 reads CASSLTGRGDSNQPQHF. In DNA, the CDR3 is TGTGCCAGCAGTCTTACAGGGCGGGGGGATAGCAATCAGCCCCAGCATTTT.

Remarks on this clonotype: The junction departs from the called germline gene at one end, perhaps through a read error. The chain carries TRBV4-1 and TRBJ2-2; 8 bases are a match to TRBD2. CDR3 size: 15 residues. Per germline, CDR1 MGHRA and CDR2 YSYEKL. For the CDR3, the DNA is TGCGCCAGCAGTCAAGTAGCGGGGTCAGGCGTGGAGCTGTTTTTT. This sequence encodes CASSQVAGSGVELFF.

This clonotype occurred many times. The chain is built from TRBV5-1 and TRBJ2-2; 12 nucleotides match TRBD2. Germline V gene lookup returns CDR1 SGHRS and CDR2 YFSETQ. CDR3 length: 15 amino acids. The junction had 1 base not matched to a gene; V was cut back by 6 bases and J by 1 base. The CDR3 DNA is TGCGCCAGCAAACTAGCGGGAGGGAACACCGGGGAGCTGTTTTTT. Encoded protein: CASKLAGGNTGELFF.

In its sample, this clonotype was seen many times. The chain recombines TRBV27 with TRBJ2-7; perhaps TRBD2 as D (6 bases). The germline CDR1 and CDR2 sequences are MNHEY and SMNVEV (reference sequence). Trimming stripped 3 bases from V and 3 bases from J, with 24 bases between. This CDR3 contains 18 residues. CDR3 in amino acids: CASSLNWKVTRRVYEQYF. The CDR3 nucleotides are TGTGCCAGCAGTTTGAACTGGAAGGTGACTAGGAGAGTCTACGAGCAGTACTTC.

This clonotype has at least ten counts. This chain joins TRBV12-3 or TRBV12-4 and TRBJ2-3; D is possibly TRBD2 (6 bases). The germline V and J ends were trimmed by 2 bases and 1 base, with 7 bases remaining between them. The CDR3 totals 14 residues. In nucleotides, the CDR3 is TGTGCCAGCAGTTTATCGGGGGGCACAGATACGCAGTATTTT. Protein: CASSLSGGTDTQYF.

This clonotype was seen at least ten times. The chain is built from TRBV24-1 and TRBJ2-1, with 14 bases that match TRBD2. V trimming: 2 bases; J trimming: 9 bases; junction bases outside the gene matches: 5. This CDR3 spans 16 amino acids. Germline V gene lookup returns CDR1 KGHDR and CDR2 SFDVKD. Here the CDR3 reads CATSDWTSGGPGEQFF. The CDR3 DNA sequence: TGTGCCACCAGTGATTGGACTAGCGGGGGGCCGGGTGAGCAGTTCTTC.

Many counts were recorded for this clonotype. This chain connects TRBV12-3 or TRBV12-4 to TRBJ2-7; D perhaps matches TRBD1 (8 bases). The CDR3 is 13 residues long. V lost 2 bases and J lost 6, with 11 bases in between. CDR3 amino acids: CASSLNRGGEQYF. The CDR3 coding sequence is TGTGCCAGCAGTTTAAACAGGGGGGGCGAGCAGTACTTC.

This chain uses TRBV28 with TRBJ2-1; perhaps TRBD2 as D (6 bases). The CDR3 runs 16 residues. Germline assignment: CDR1 MDHEN and CDR2 SYDVKM. V was shortened by 7 bases and J by 6 bases, with 22 bases between the two germline ends. The CDR3 loop is CASISPGGMKTNEQFF. The CDR3 region has the DNA TGTGCCAGCATTTCCCCTGGGGGGATGAAGACCAATGAGCAGTTCTTC.

V usage is TRBV4-1 and J usage is TRBJ2-3; D gene ambiguous. CDR1 is MGHRA and CDR2 is YSYEKL in the germline V gene. V lost 1 base and J 6 bases, leaving 11 bases between the germline ends. The CDR3 loop spans 14 amino acids. The CDR3: CASSQVPVKDTQYF. DNA for the CDR3: TGCGCCAGCAGCCAAGTACCGGTCAAGGATACGCAGTATTTT.

This clonotype was counted ten times or more. This chain uses TRBV4-1 with TRBJ2-1; tentatively, D is TRBD2 (5 bases). Trimming cost V 0 bases and J 9 bases, with 15 bases left between them. The CDR3 contains 15 residues. Germline CDR1 MGHRA, CDR2 YSYEKL. CDR3 bases: TGCGCCAGCAGCCAAGAGTATGGGAGTTTCAGTGAGCAGTTCTTC. Translated: CASSQEYGSFSEQFF.

This clonotype was counted many times. The chain carries TRBV6-5 and TRBJ2-3, with D perhaps given as TRBD1 or TRBD2 (5 bases each). This CDR3 spans 16 amino acids. Trimming removed 0 bases from V and 2 bases from J, with 12 bases in between. In germline, CDR1 is MNHEY, CDR2 SVGAGI. The DNA of the CDR3 is TGTGCCAGCAGTTACTCGAAGGGACCCAACACAGATACGCAGTATTTT. Amino acids: CASSYSKGPNTDTQYF.

This rearrangement joins TRBV7-2 to TRBJ2-1; tentative D call: TRBD2 (6 bases). The CDR3 has 11 residues. Germline assignment: CDR1 SGHTA and CDR2 FQGNSA. V was pared by 5 bases and J by 10 bases, with 9 bases between. The CDR3 reads CASSPGLEQFF. The CDR3 region has the DNA TGTGCCAGCAGCCCCGGACTAGAGCAGTTCTTC.

This clonotype occurred many times. V usage is TRBV7-6 and J usage is TRBJ2-3; 8 bases are a match to TRBD2. This CDR3 comprises 16 residues. V shed 4 bases, J shed 1 base, and the junction held 7 bases outside the gene matches. CDR1 and CDR2 (germline): SGHVS, FNYEAQ. The CDR3, as DNA: TGTGCCAGCAGCTCCTTGGGTAGCGGGGGCACAGATACGCAGTATTTT. The encoded protein is CASSSLGSGGTDTQYF. The full variable domain, rest sourced from reference TRBV7-6 and TRBJ2-3, is GAGVSQSPRYKVTKRGQDVALRCDPISGHVSLYWYRQALGQGPEFLTYFNYEAQQDKSGLPNDRFSAERPEGSISTLTIQRTEQRDSAMYRCASSSLGSGGTDTQYFGPGTRLTVL.

This clonotype appeared many times. The chain carries TRBV28 and TRBJ2-7, with unresolved D. Germline V gives CDR1 MDHEN, CDR2 SYDVKM. The CDR3 has 13 residues. Trimming pared 4 bases from V and 7 bases from J, leaving 14 bases between. The CDR3: CASSSRTFREQYF. The CDR3 DNA follows: TGTGCCAGCAGTTCGCGGACGTTTAGAGAGCAGTACTTC.

This clonotype was seen repeatedly, ten times or more. This rearrangement joins TRBV3-1 to TRBJ2-7, with a weak D call TRBD1 (6 bases). There are 13 residues in the CDR3. CDR1 and CDR2 from the germline V gene are LGHDT and YNNKEL (reference sequence). Trimming left V 4 bases short and J 6 bases short, with 13 bases between. The CDR3: CASSPGQAVEQYF. DNA for the CDR3: TGTGCCAGCAGCCCGGGACAAGCGGTCGAGCAGTACTTC.

This clonotype was counted at least ten times. The genes are TRBV12-3 or TRBV12-4 and TRBJ1-1; 7 bases are shared with TRBD1. The trim removed 6 bases at V and 0 bases at J, leaving 4 bases unmatched. This CDR3 comprises 14 residues. The CDR3 is CASSPGQVNTEAFF. The CDR3 DNA is TGTGCCAGCAGCCCCGGACAGGTGAACACTGAAGCTTTCTTT.

This clonotype was detected many times. The chain uses TRBV5-1 and TRBJ2-3; TRBD1 aligns across 7 bases. This CDR3 comprises 15 residues. The V gene's germline CDR1 is SGHRS and CDR2 YFSETQ. The J segment lost 5 bases and the V segment lost 4 bases, leaving 10 bases of the junction unmatched. CDR3 region: CASSTGQLNGDTQYF. CDR3 bases: TGCGCCAGCAGCACGGGACAGTTAAACGGAGATACGCAGTATTTT.

Only a few counts were recorded for this clonotype. This may stem from a read error, because a much larger clone lies one nucleotide away. V is TRBV27 and J is TRBJ2-7; tentatively, D is TRBD2 (7 bases). V lost 6 bases, J lost 6 bases, and 15 bases lay in between. Germline CDR1 reads MNHEY; CDR2 reads SMNVEV (reference sequence). CDR3 length: 13 residues. DNA for the CDR3: TGTGCCAGCAGATATGGGGGGGGCGTCGAGCAGTACTTC. The encoded protein is CASRYGGGVEQYF.

This clonotype was observed many times. The rearrangement links TRBV6-5 to TRBJ1-5; D is undetermined. The CDR3 totals 14 residues. Germline CDR1 MNHEY, CDR2 SVGAGI. The germline V and J ends were trimmed by 6 bases and 5 bases, with 14 bases remaining between them. CDR3 sequence reads: CASSLGLADQPQHF. The CDR3 DNA reads TGTGCCAGCAGCCTTGGACTCGCGGATCAGCCCCAGCATTTT.

This clonotype showed up many times. This chain connects TRBV12-3 or TRBV12-4 to TRBJ2-3; the D is unclear. The CDR3 has 10 residues. Trimming cost V 9 bases and J 4 bases, with 5 bases left between them. The CDR3 is CASKSDTQYF. In nucleotides, the CDR3 is TGTGCCAGTAAATCAGATACGCAGTATTTT.

This clonotype has ten or more counts. The chain links TRBV11-2 to TRBJ2-2; TRBD1 is a possible D gene (6 bases). Trimming shortened V by 7 bases and J by 5 bases, and 20 bases separated the two germline ends. The germline CDR1 and CDR2 sequences are SGHAT and FQNNGV. This CDR3 contains 16 residues. The CDR3 sequence is CASNSMGAGLTGELFF. The CDR3 bases are TGTGCCAGCAACTCGATGGGGGCAGGGTTGACCGGGGAGCTGTTTTTT. The complete variable domain, with remaining parts taken from reference TRBV11-2 and TRBJ2-2, reads EAGVAQSPRYKIIEKRQSVAFWCNPISGHATLYWYQQILGQGPKLLIQFQNNGVVDDSQLPKDRFSAERLKGVDSTLKIQPAKLEDSAVYLCASNSMGAGLTGELFFGEGSRLTVL.

This clonotype has ten or more counts. The chain joins TRBV29-1 to TRBJ2-2, with D unresolved. CDR3 length: 14 residues. V lost 4 bases to trimming and J lost 0 bases, with 9 bases between them. Germline V gives CDR1 SQVTM, CDR2 ANQGSEA. The CDR3 sequence is CSVGRASNTGELFF. In nucleotides, the CDR3 is TGCAGCGTTGGACGGGCGTCGAACACCGGGGAGCTGTTTTTT.

There are many counts of this clonotype. The genes are TRBV9 and TRBJ2-1, with D perhaps matching TRBD1 (6 bases). Germline V gene data show CDR1 as SGDLS and CDR2 as YYNGEE. The CDR3 extends over 20 amino acids. The ends were cut back, 3 bases at V and 7 bases at J, with 32 bases in the middle. This CDR3 is CASSGPTGRDVIPRRNEQFF. CDR3 DNA: TGTGCCAGCAGCGGGCCGACAGGACGGGACGTAATCCCTCGGAGGAATGAGCAGTTCTTC.